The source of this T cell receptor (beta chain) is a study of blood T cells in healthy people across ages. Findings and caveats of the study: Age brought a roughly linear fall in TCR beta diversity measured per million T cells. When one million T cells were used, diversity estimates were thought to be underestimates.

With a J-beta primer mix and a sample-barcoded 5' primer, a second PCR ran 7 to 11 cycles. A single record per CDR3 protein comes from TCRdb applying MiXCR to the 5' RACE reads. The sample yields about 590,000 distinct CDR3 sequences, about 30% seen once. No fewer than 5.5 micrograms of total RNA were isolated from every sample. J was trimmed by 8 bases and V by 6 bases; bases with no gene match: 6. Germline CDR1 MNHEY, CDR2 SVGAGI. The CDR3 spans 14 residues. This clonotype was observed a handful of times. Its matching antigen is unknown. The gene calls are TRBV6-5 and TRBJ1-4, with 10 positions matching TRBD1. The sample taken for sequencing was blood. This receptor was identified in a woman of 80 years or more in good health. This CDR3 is CASRRQGAWEKLFF. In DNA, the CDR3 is TGTGCCAGCAGACGACAGGGGGCGTGGGAAAAACTGTTTTTT.